This T cell receptor beta chain came from a study of blood T cell repertoires in COVID-19. Study-level information: Sites in the United States, Italy and Spain provided acute and convalescent COVID-19 samples.

In the study's own analysis: How many nucleated cells were present was estimated from reference gene primer amplification. Profiled with immunoSEQ multiplex PCR; TCRdb holds only in-frame clones, not every one. That table furnishes V, J and clone size, whereas the DNA furnished D and trimming. This sample has roughly 250,000 clones, with roughly 87% found just once. Germline V CDR1 and CDR2: MDHEN, SYDVKM. Trimming took 3 bases from V and 0 from J; bases not matched to a gene: 6. The CDR3 contains 17 residues. The clonotype originates from a man in his sixties who had recovered from COVID-19. The chain carries TRBV28 and TRBJ1-5; 9 nucleotides match TRBD1. Specimen: peripheral blood. The CDR3 DNA reads TGTGCCAGCAGTTTGTCCTGGACAGGGGATAGCAATCAGCCCCAGCATTTT. Amino acid sequence: CASSLSWTGDSNQPQHF.